Below, 5 T cell receptor beta chains from the same sample are listed, as sequenced in a study of vaccination effects on CD4 cells after COVID-19. Sequenced by immunoSEQ multiplex PCR; TCRdb stores in-frame clones only, minus some. Of fewer than 75,000 clones in the sample, 78% were seen once. These receptors' antigens are unknown. Isolation of CD4+ T cells took place after around 10 days of culture. Each person got two doses of an mRNA SARS-CoV-2 vaccine, BNT162b2 or mRNA-1273. Sequenced here: CD4+ T cells from PBMCs cultured without peptide, sampled after COVID-19 vaccination. These receptors all come from a human donor who received a COVID-19 vaccine.

This clone has only one observation. V is TRBV11-1 and J is TRBJ1-1; D is undetermined. Germline V gives CDR1 SGHAT, CDR2 FQDESV (reference sequence). Between the trimmed V and J ends, which lost 1 base and 5 bases, there was a span of 11 bases. The CDR3 length is 14 residues. CDR3 DNA sequence: TGTGCCAGCAGCTTAGATGGGGTGACGACTGAAGCTTTCTTT. It translates to CASSLDGVTTEAFF.

The rearrangement links TRBV5-6 to TRBJ2-1, with D possibly matching TRBD2 (5 bases). Trimming pared 5 bases from V and 8 bases from J, leaving 20 bases between. Germline CDR1 is SGHDT and CDR2 is YYEEEE. CDR3 length: 15 amino acids. CDR3 sequence reads: CASRPLAKSFYEQFF. The CDR3 bases are TGTGCCAGCAGACCGCTAGCCAAGTCATTCTATGAGCAGTTCTTC.

This clone has a single count. This chain joins TRBV10-3 and TRBJ2-3; TRBD1 or TRBD2 may be the D gene (6 bases each). The CDR3 has 14 amino acids. V gave up 0 bases and J gave up 6 bases, with 10 bases separating them. The V gene's germline CDR1 is ENHRY and CDR2 SYGVKD. The CDR3 protein is CAISESVGGDTQYF. CDR3 nucleotide sequence: TGTGCCATCAGTGAGTCTGTAGGGGGGGATACGCAGTATTTT.

This chain connects TRBV6-2 or TRBV6-3 to TRBJ1-1; a possible D gene is TRBD1 (5 bases). With 2 bases removed from V and 4 bases from J, the gap between germline ends came to 20 bases. Germline-derived CDR1 and CDR2 are MNHEY and SVGEGT. There are 17 residues in the CDR3. As DNA, the CDR3 is TGTGCCAGCAGTTACCTGCAGGGAGGGGCTCTGGGCACTGAAGCTTTCTTT. Amino acids: CASSYLQGGALGTEAFF.

The chain has TRBV7-8 and TRBJ2-1; the D gene is possibly TRBD2 (6 bases). CDR1 SGHVS and CDR2 FQNEAQ come from the germline V gene. There are 15 residues in the CDR3. V lost 3 bases and J 3 bases, leaving 12 bases between the germline ends. The CDR3 DNA is TGTGCCAGCAGCTTGCGGGCGGGAAACTACAATGAGCAGTTCTTC. It specifies CASSLRAGNYNEQFF.